Detailed here is one T cell receptor beta chain. Its antigen remains unidentified. The sample originates from a study of a mutant IDH1 vaccine in newly diagnosed glioma. Study at large: First vaccine doses came 4-6 weeks after radiotherapy alone, or with temozolomide cycles. Treated patients, about 62% male and about 38% female, averaged approximately 40 years of age. Patients arrived already treated with radiotherapy, temozolomide, or both, most having had both.

Germline lookup yields CDR1 SEHNR and CDR2 FQNEAQ (reference sequence). The CDR3 length is 16 residues. V was trimmed by 5 bases and J by 5 bases, leaving 19 bases between them. Time point in this sample: week 23, last vaccination. The investigators gave 300 ug of mutant IDH1 20-mer peptide in each vaccine dose, together with topical imiquimod. Sequenced by immunoSEQ multiplex PCR; TCRdb stores in-frame clones only, minus some. The sample lists about 60,000 clones; 87% were seen once. The source of this sequence is a man aged 35 to 55 with glioma. The sequences come from PBMCs, collected from a glioma patient whose treatment included an IDH1 peptide vaccine. V is TRBV7-9 and J is TRBJ2-1; tentatively, D is TRBD1 (6 bases). The CDR3 DNA follows: TGTGCCAGCAGCCACGCCGGGCAGGGGCGGGACAATGAGCAGTTCTTC. Protein product: CASSHAGQGRDNEQFF.